The 31 T cell receptor beta chains presented below share a single source sample, sequenced in a study of blood T cell repertoires in COVID-19. Generated by immunoSEQ multiplex PCR, the TCRdb table keeps only in-frame clones and is missing some. This sample has some 170,000 clones, with over 80% found just once. Sequencing input: peripheral blood. The receptors were sampled from a woman between 50 and 59 years old with acute or convalescent COVID-19.

The chain carries TRBV11-3 and TRBJ2-3, with 7 bases that match TRBD2. Germline values: CDR1 SGHNT, CDR2 YENEEA. V was clipped by 5 bases and J by 5 bases; unmatched bases: 10. The CDR3 has 15 residues. CDR3 DNA sequence: TGTGCCAGCAGCATTCGGGGAGGGCCGGGAGATACGCAGTATTTT. Its protein is CASSIRGGPGDTQYF.

This clone was detected only a few times. This rearrangement joins TRBV6-5 to TRBJ1-3, with D perhaps matching TRBD1 (5 bases). Per germline, CDR1 MNHEY and CDR2 SVGAGI. The CDR3 spans 16 residues. V lost 0 bases and J lost 2, with 11 bases in between. CDR3 bases: TGTGCCAGCAGTTACTCGCGGGGGTTCGCTGGAAACACCATATATTTT. Residues: CASSYSRGFAGNTIYF.

The chain carries TRBV9 and TRBJ2-3; 9 bases align to TRBD2. J was trimmed by 4 bases and V by 0 bases; bases with no gene match: 3. This CDR3 has 15 residues. Per germline, CDR1 SGDLS and CDR2 YYNGEE. CDR3 bases: TGTGCCAGCAGCGTAGTAGCGGGAGATCCAGATACGCAGTATTTT. This sequence encodes CASSVVAGDPDTQYF.

V usage is TRBV19 and J usage is TRBJ2-7; D uncertain. The CDR3 length is 14 residues. Germline values: CDR1 LNHDA, CDR2 SQIVND (reference sequence). V was cut by 1 base and J by 1 base, with 8 bases left in between. The CDR3 spells CASSIAVPSYEQYF. In nucleotides, the CDR3 is TGTGCCAGTAGTATAGCAGTTCCTTCCTACGAGCAGTACTTC.

This clone was seen only once. V gene TRBV19 combines with J gene TRBJ1-6; D not certain. The CDR3 sequence is 12 residues long. Germline V gene data show CDR1 as LNHDA and CDR2 as SQIVND (reference sequence). V was clipped by 5 bases and J by 7 bases, with 6 bases between them. CDR3 protein: CASSAKNSPLHF. CDR3 DNA: TGTGCCAGTAGTGCGAAAAATTCACCCCTCCACTTT.

The rearrangement uses TRBV10-3 and TRBJ1-5; D not certain. Germline lookup yields CDR1 ENHRY and CDR2 SYGVKD. Trimming removed 5 bases at V and 4 bases at J, with 12 bases between. The CDR3 extends over 14 amino acids. As DNA, the CDR3 is TGTGCCATCAGTAGGGAGGGTTGGAATCAGCCCCAGCATTTT. Residues: CAISREGWNQPQHF.

This chain connects TRBV13 to TRBJ1-3; D uncertain. V dropped 6 bases and J dropped 4 bases, with 13 bases sitting between them. Germline V CDR1 and CDR2: PRHDT, FYEKMQ (reference sequence). The CDR3 totals 14 residues. The CDR3 sequence is CASSRREVGNTIYF. The CDR3, as DNA: TGTGCCAGCAGTAGGAGGGAGGTCGGAAACACCATATATTTT.

The J gene is TRBJ2-7, the V gene TRBV18; tentatively, D is TRBD1 (5 bases). Trimming took 0 bases from V and 4 from J, leaving 10 bases between them. The CDR3 has 14 residues. Per the germline V gene, CDR1 is KGHSH and CDR2 is LQKENI. CDR3 region: CASSPPSRVYEQYF. In nucleotides, the CDR3 is TGTGCCAGCTCACCACCCAGCAGGGTGTACGAGCAGTACTTC. Supplemented by reference TRBV18 and TRBJ2-7, the full variable domain reads NAGVMQNPRHLVRRRGQEARLRCSPMKGHSHVYWYRQLPEEGLKFMVYLQKENIIDESGMPKERFSAEFPKEGPSILRIQQVVRGDSAAYFCASSPPSRVYEQYFGPGTRLTVT.

The chain couples TRBV7-2 to TRBJ2-5; TRBD2 is a possible D gene (5 bases). Trimming stripped 3 bases from V and 3 bases from J, with 14 bases between. The germline V gene encodes CDR1 SGHTA and CDR2 FQGNSA. The CDR3 runs 15 residues. This CDR3 reads CASSFSSGNKETQYF. DNA of the CDR3: TGTGCCAGCAGCTTTTCCAGCGGAAACAAAGAGACCCAGTACTTC.

CDR3: CASSQDLSSGWNEQFF. CDR3 bases: TGCGCCAGCAGCCAAGATTTGTCTAGCGGCTGGAATGAGCAGTTCTTC. The J gene is TRBJ2-1, the V gene TRBV4-3; 7 nucleotides match TRBD2. Germline values: CDR1 LGHNA, CDR2 YSLEER. The CDR3 runs to 16 residues. With 0 bases clipped from V and 7 bases from J, the junction kept 9 bases outside the gene matches.

The chain uses TRBV7-9 and TRBJ2-7; 8 bases align to TRBD1. Germline V gene lookup returns CDR1 SEHNR and CDR2 FQNEAQ (reference sequence). This CDR3 has 15 residues. V was clipped by 5 bases and J by 3 bases; unmatched bases: 9. The CDR3 loop reads CASSGPQGANYEQYF. DNA of the CDR3: TGTGCCAGCAGCGGCCCGCAGGGGGCAAACTACGAGCAGTACTTC.

V gene TRBV27 combines with J gene TRBJ1-1, with D perhaps matching TRBD1 (6 bases). CDR3 length: 12 residues. The germline V and J ends were trimmed by 5 bases and 6 bases, with 10 bases remaining between them. The germline V gene encodes CDR1 MNHEY and CDR2 SMNVEV (reference sequence). The CDR3 bases are TGTGCCAGCAGTAGGGGGAGGGCTGAAGCTTTCTTT. Protein sequence: CASSRGRAEAFF.

The genes are TRBV30 and TRBJ2-3; 8 bases fit TRBD1. V shed 3 bases and J 3 bases; nucleotides not matched to a gene: 5. CDR3 size: 14 residues. CDR1 and CDR2 (germline): GTSNPN, SVGIG (reference sequence). The CDR3 reads CAWSRTGLTDTQYF. The CDR3 region has the DNA TGTGCCTGGAGCAGGACAGGGCTGACAGATACGCAGTATTTT.

V usage is TRBV24-1 and J usage is TRBJ2-3; possibly TRBD1 for D (5 bases). V shed 3 bases and J shed 1 base, with 16 bases lying between them. This CDR3 spans 17 amino acids. From germline, CDR1 is KGHDR and CDR2 SFDVKD. The CDR3 DNA reads TGTGCCACCAGTGATCAAAGCGCAGGGCTAGGCACAGATACGCAGTATTTT. Residues: CATSDQSAGLGTDTQYF.

V and J are TRBV4-1 and TRBJ2-3; the match to TRBD1 covers 10 bases. Germline CDR1 reads MGHRA; CDR2 reads YSYEKL. The CDR3 length is 16 residues. The trim removed 3 bases at V and 4 bases at J, leaving 7 bases unmatched. CDR3 coding DNA: TGCGCCAGCAGCCAGGAAGGGACAGGGGCCGCAGATACGCAGTATTTT. Translation gives CASSQEGTGAADTQYF.

The rearrangement links TRBV11-2 to TRBJ1-5; 8 nucleotides align to TRBD1. Trimming removed 5 bases from V and 6 bases from J; junction bases left unmatched: 9. The CDR3 spans 15 residues. Germline assignment: CDR1 SGHAT and CDR2 FQNNGV. CDR3 DNA sequence: TGTGCCAGCAGCCGAGACAGGGGTGGGGGTCAGCCCCAGCATTTT. Protein: CASSRDRGGGQPQHF.

The V gene is TRBV10-2, the J gene TRBJ1-6; D is unclear. This CDR3 region has 14 residues. Germline V lookup: CDR1 WSHSY, CDR2 SAAADI. Trimming shortened V by 2 bases and J by 9 bases, and 11 bases separated the two germline ends. The CDR3 reads CASSEPGSSSPLHF. CDR3 sequence (DNA): TGCGCCAGCAGTGAGCCCGGTTCGAGTTCACCCCTCCACTTT.

The chain carries TRBV19 and TRBJ1-1; maybe TRBD1 (5 bases). Germline assignment: CDR1 LNHDA and CDR2 SQIVND (reference sequence). Trimming pared 4 bases from V and 5 bases from J, leaving 14 bases between. The CDR3 extends over 14 amino acids. This CDR3 is CASSTPPGSTEAFF. The CDR3 nucleotides read TGTGCCAGTAGTACGCCCCCAGGGTCAACTGAAGCTTTCTTT.

V gene TRBV30 combines with J gene TRBJ2-3, with no clear D. CDR3 length: 16 amino acids. The germline V gene encodes CDR1 GTSNPN and CDR2 SVGIG (reference sequence). Trimming removed 2 bases at V and 2 bases at J, with 17 bases between. CDR3 amino acids: CAWSISASIFTDTQYF. The CDR3 bases are TGTGCCTGGAGTATTTCAGCGAGTATCTTCACAGATACGCAGTATTTT.

This clone was observed a few times. The chain recombines TRBV7-2 with TRBJ1-2, with D hard to call. Germline V gene lookup returns CDR1 SGHTA and CDR2 FQGNSA. The V gene lost 6 bases and the J gene lost 0 bases, with 11 bases spanning the gap. The length of the CDR3 is 14 residues. CDR3 in amino acids: CASSNDGANYGYTF. CDR3 nucleotides: TGTGCCAGCAGTAATGACGGAGCTAACTATGGCTACACCTTC.

This chain joins TRBV12-3 or TRBV12-4 and TRBJ2-3; no firm D call. The CDR3 has 12 residues. Trimming left V 8 bases short and J 1 base short, with 7 bases between. As DNA, the CDR3 is TGTGCCAGCGGGCAGGGCACAGATACGCAGTATTTT. Its translation is CASGQGTDTQYF.

The V call is TRBV15, the J call TRBJ2-5; 10 nucleotides match TRBD1. Trimming cost V 2 bases and J 5 bases; bases outside gene matches: 11. The CDR3 spans 17 residues. Germline V lookup: CDR1 LNHNV, CDR2 YYDKDF (reference sequence). The CDR3 protein is CATSRPLDRGVLETQYF. The CDR3 DNA follows: TGTGCCACCAGCAGACCACTGGACAGGGGGGTTTTGGAGACCCAGTACTTC.

The chain recombines TRBV10-3 with TRBJ2-7; 9 bases are shared with TRBD1. V lost 6 bases and J lost 2; bases outside the gene matches: 5. CDR1 and CDR2 (germline): ENHRY, SYGVKD. There are 14 residues in the CDR3. The CDR3 DNA reads TGTGCCATCAGCCCGGGACAGGGAACCTACGAGCAGTACTTC. Protein: CAISPGQGTYEQYF.

The V and J genes are TRBV6-6 and TRBJ1-1; D is ambiguous. The germline gives CDR1 MNHNY, CDR2 SVGAGI (reference sequence). Trimming took 4 bases from V and 6 from J, leaving 12 bases between them. The CDR3 loop spans 13 amino acids. The CDR3 loop is CASSFLGGSEAFF. In nucleotides, the CDR3 is TGTGCCAGCAGTTTTCTGGGAGGGTCTGAAGCTTTCTTT.

The V gene is TRBV18, the J gene TRBJ1-1, with D unresolved. The CDR3 is made up of 14 amino acids. V lost 2 bases and J 0 bases, leaving 7 bases between the germline ends. The germline gives CDR1 KGHSH, CDR2 LQKENI. The CDR3: CASSPTQLNTEAFF. As DNA, the CDR3 is TGTGCCAGCTCACCAACCCAGTTGAACACTGAAGCTTTCTTT.

The chain carries TRBV6-2 or TRBV6-3 and TRBJ2-3, with 7 bases identical to TRBD2. With 2 bases clipped from V and 6 bases from J, the junction kept 17 bases outside the gene matches. Germline V lookup: CDR1 MNHEY, CDR2 SVGEGT. CDR3 length: 18 residues. As DNA, the CDR3 is TGTGCCAGCAGTTACACCCCGACTAGCCCCCAAAAACGGGATACGCAGTATTTT. This encodes CASSYTPTSPQKRDTQYF.

The chain employs TRBV5-4 and TRBJ1-2, with D unclear. Trimming left V 2 bases short and J 2 bases short, with 7 bases between. The CDR3 is 13 amino acids. Germline-derived CDR1 and CDR2 are SGHNT and YYREEE (reference sequence). As DNA, the CDR3 is TGTGCCAGCAGCTTCTGGCAGAACTATGGCTACACCTTC. Translation: CASSFWQNYGYTF.

The chain links TRBV7-8 to TRBJ2-2, with 8 bases matching TRBD1. Germline V CDR1 and CDR2: SGHVS, FQNEAQ. With 11 bases clipped from V and 4 bases from J, the junction kept 6 bases outside the gene matches. The CDR3 covers 13 residues. In nucleotides, the CDR3 is TGTGCCTGGACAGGGATCGTCACCGGGGAGCTGTTTTTT. Residues: CAWTGIVTGELFF.

The genes are TRBV11-2 and TRBJ1-4, with TRBD1 matching over 9 bases. This CDR3 is 18 amino acids long. The germline V gene has CDR1 SGHAT and CDR2 FQNNGV. J was trimmed by 4 bases and V by 5 bases; bases with no gene match: 14. Written as DNA, the CDR3 is TGTGCCAGCAGCCCCGAAATTTGGACAGGGGACTTTAATGAAAAACTGTTTTTT. Translating it yields CASSPEIWTGDFNEKLFF.

The V gene is TRBV11-1, the J gene TRBJ1-2, with a tentative D call TRBD1 (5 bases). The germline gives CDR1 SGHAT, CDR2 FQDESV (reference sequence). Trimming pared 0 bases from V and 0 bases from J, leaving 11 bases between. The CDR3 is made up of 16 amino acids. CDR3 region: CASSLAGRGPNYGYTF. The DNA of the CDR3 is TGTGCCAGCAGCTTAGCGGGAAGGGGCCCTAACTATGGCTACACCTTC. Full variable domain (remainder filled in from reference TRBV11-1 and TRBJ1-2): EAEVAQSPRYKITEKSQAVAFWCDPISGHATLYWYRQILGQGPELLVQFQDESVVDDSQLPKDRFSAERLKGVDSTLKIQPAELGDSAMYLCASSLAGRGPNYGYTFGSGTRLTVV.

This sequence joins TRBV5-6 and TRBJ2-2, with a weak D call TRBD2 (5 bases). CDR3 size: 16 residues. V was clipped by 0 bases and J by 1 base, with 10 bases between them. CDR1 and CDR2 (germline): SGHDT, YYEEEE. The DNA for the CDR3 is TGTGCCAGCAGCTTGGAGACGGGGAAGAACACCGGGGAGCTGTTTTTT. Translated: CASSLETGKNTGELFF.